This T cell receptor (beta chain) was documented in a study of T cell responses to AZD1222 COVID-19 vaccine. Study-wide points: Unmutated variant regions reportedly attract nearly half of all spike-specific TCRs.

This CDR3 has 17 amino acids. V was clipped by 3 bases and J by 1 base, with 21 bases between them. The germline V gene has CDR1 DFQATT and CDR2 SNEGSKA (reference sequence). The table came from immunoSEQ multiplex PCR; TCRdb's copy has only in-frame clones and leaves some out. The sample has under 100,000 clones, roughly 90% seen once. Comments on this clone: What it binds is not known.

V and J are TRBV20-1 and TRBJ1-1; possibly TRBD1 for D (5 bases). The receptor was derived from an adult who received the AZD1222 COVID-19 vaccine. The sample here was peripheral blood, taken 28 days after the second AZD1222 dose. CDR3: CSASFQGGSEQNTEAFF. The CDR3 DNA reads as TGCAGTGCTAGTTTTCAGGGCGGCTCAGAACAGAACACTGAAGCTTTCTTT.